Sequencing of this TCR beta chain was carried out in a study of cytomegalovirus exposure and HLA in healthy donors. Overall study: The same platform as the approximately 670 first-cohort repertoires was used for the 100 to 150 validation repertoires, a later analysis reported. Study outcomes and limitations: A few CMV-associated chains were confirmed in vitro to be specific for CMV antigens. Cytomegalovirus association was listed for 164 TCR beta chains.

In the case of this clone: Its target is not known.

Donors came from a validation cohort of 90 to 150 subjects, distinct from the first 666-subject cohort. Profiling relied on immunoSEQ multiplex PCR, and the TCRdb table lists in-frame clones only, not all of them. Of fewer than 350,000 clones in the sample, around nine tenths were seen once. Germline V lookup: CDR1 SGHAT, CDR2 FQNNGV. The CDR3 extends over 15 amino acids. The V and J ends lost 0 bases and 4 bases respectively, with 10 bases between them. The chain recombines TRBV11-2 with TRBJ2-1; D might be TRBD2 (6 bases). The receptor was derived from a young woman in good health and CMV-seronegative. Sequences were obtained from PBMCs. Written as DNA, the CDR3 is TGTGCCAGCAGCTTAGACGGGAGCGGGTACAATGAGCAGTTCTTC. It translates to CASSLDGSGYNEQFF.